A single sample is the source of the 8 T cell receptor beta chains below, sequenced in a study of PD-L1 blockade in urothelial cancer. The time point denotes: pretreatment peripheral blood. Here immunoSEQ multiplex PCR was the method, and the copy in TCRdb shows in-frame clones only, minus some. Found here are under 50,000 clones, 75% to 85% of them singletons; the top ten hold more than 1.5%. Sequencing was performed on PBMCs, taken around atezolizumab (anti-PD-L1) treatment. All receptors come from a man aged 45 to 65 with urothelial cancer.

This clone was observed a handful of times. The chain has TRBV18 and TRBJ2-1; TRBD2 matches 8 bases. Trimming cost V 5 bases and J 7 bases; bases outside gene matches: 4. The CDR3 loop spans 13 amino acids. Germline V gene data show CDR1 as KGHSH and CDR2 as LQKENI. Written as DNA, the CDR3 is TGTGCCAGCTCAACGGGACTAGAAAATGAGCAGTTCTTC. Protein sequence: CASSTGLENEQFF.

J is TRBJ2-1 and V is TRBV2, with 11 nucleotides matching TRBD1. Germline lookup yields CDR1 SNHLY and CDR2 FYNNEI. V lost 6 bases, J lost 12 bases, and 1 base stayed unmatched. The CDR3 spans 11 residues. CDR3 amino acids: CASRGTGGQFF. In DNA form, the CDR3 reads TGTGCCAGCAGGGGGACAGGGGGGCAGTTCTTC.

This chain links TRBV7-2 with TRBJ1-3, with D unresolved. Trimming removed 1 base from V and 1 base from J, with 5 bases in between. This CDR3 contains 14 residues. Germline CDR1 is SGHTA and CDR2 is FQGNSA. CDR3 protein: CASSLDSSGNTIYF. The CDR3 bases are TGTGCCAGCAGCTTAGACAGTTCTGGAAACACCATATATTTT.

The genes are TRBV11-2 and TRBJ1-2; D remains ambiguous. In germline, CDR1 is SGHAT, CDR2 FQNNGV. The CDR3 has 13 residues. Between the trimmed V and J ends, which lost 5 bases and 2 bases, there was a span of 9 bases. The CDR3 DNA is TGTGCCAGCAGCCTCGAGTCAAACTATGGCTACACCTTC. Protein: CASSLESNYGYTF.

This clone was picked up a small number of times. The CDR3 here is CASSDRSLAYEQYV. DNA of the CDR3: TGCGCCAGCAGTGACAGGTCCCTGGCCTACGAGCAGTACGTC. This rearrangement joins TRBV10-2 to TRBJ2-7; D remains ambiguous. V was clipped by 3 bases and J by 2 bases, with 11 bases between them. The germline CDR1 and CDR2 sequences are WSHSY and SAAADI. This CDR3 spans 14 amino acids.

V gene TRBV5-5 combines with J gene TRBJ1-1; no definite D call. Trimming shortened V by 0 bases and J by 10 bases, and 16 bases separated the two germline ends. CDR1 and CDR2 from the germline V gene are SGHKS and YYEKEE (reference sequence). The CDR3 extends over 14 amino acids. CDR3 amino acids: CASSLEASAGGAFF. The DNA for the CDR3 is TGTGCCAGCAGCTTGGAGGCCAGCGCGGGTGGAGCTTTCTTT.

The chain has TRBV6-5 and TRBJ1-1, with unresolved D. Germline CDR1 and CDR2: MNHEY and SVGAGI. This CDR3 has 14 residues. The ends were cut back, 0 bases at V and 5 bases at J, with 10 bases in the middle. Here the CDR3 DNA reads TGTGCCAGCAGTTACTCCCGGGTCTGGACTGAAGCTTTCTTT. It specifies CASSYSRVWTEAFF.

The CDR3 reads CASSFDTRAKNIQYF. CDR3 nucleotide sequence: TGTGCCAGCAGTTTCGACACGAGAGCCAAAAACATTCAGTACTTC. The rearrangement joins TRBV27 to TRBJ2-4; D is undetermined. This CDR3 is 15 amino acids long. Per the germline V gene, CDR1 is MNHEY and CDR2 is SMNVEV (reference sequence). Trimming removed 3 bases from V and 0 bases from J, with 9 bases in between.